This T cell receptor (beta chain) originates from a study of shared clonotypes between healthy human individuals. The assay was immunoSEQ multiplex PCR, and TCRdb's table has in-frame clones only and misses some. The repertoire holds over a million clones, about 76% seen once, with 1.4% to 1.5% in the top ten. The CDR3 is 17 amino acids. Germline lookup yields CDR1 SGDLS and CDR2 YYNGEE. V was clipped by 4 bases and J by 4 bases, with 18 bases between them. The receptor was derived from a man between 18 and 29 years old in good health. Sample: memory CD4+ T cells sorted from blood. The subset is: CD45RA-negative fraction. This chain links TRBV9 with TRBJ2-6, with D perhaps TRBD1 (5 bases). The CDR3 spells CASSQLLGPSGANVLTF. CDR3 nucleotide sequence: TGTGCCAGCAGCCAACTACTGGGGCCCTCCGGGGCCAACGTCCTGACTTTC.